The T cell receptor beta chain described here comes from a study of PD-1 blockade in classical Hodgkin lymphoma. The study's findings and limits: Sources of repertoire differences remain undefined, possibly disease activity or prior therapy. Relative to healthy donors, newly diagnosed patients reportedly had lower baseline TCR diversity, which was reported as lower still in relapsed/refractory patients.

The time point is: newly diagnosed, previously untreated cHL patient sample. It was by magnetic negative selection that CD8+ T cells were isolated from thawed PBMCs. For comparison, PBMCs from newly diagnosed, untreated classical Hodgkin lymphoma were used. The table came from immunoSEQ multiplex PCR; TCRdb's copy has only in-frame clones and leaves some out. The sample carries about 9,500 clones, 65% to 90% recorded once. Comments on this clone: Its antigen is not identified.

The sequenced material came from CD8+ T cells from blood. This clonotype was sampled from a human donor with classical Hodgkin lymphoma.

CDR3: CASRFYEGLDYGYTF. The DNA of the CDR3 is TGTGCCAGCAGGTTTTATGAGGGGCTTGACTATGGCTACACCTTC. The V call is TRBV7-9, the J call TRBJ1-2; TRBD1 is a possible D gene (5 bases). This CDR3 has 15 amino acids. With 6 bases removed from V and 3 bases from J, the gap between germline ends came to 17 bases. From germline, CDR1 is SEHNR and CDR2 FQNEAQ (reference sequence).